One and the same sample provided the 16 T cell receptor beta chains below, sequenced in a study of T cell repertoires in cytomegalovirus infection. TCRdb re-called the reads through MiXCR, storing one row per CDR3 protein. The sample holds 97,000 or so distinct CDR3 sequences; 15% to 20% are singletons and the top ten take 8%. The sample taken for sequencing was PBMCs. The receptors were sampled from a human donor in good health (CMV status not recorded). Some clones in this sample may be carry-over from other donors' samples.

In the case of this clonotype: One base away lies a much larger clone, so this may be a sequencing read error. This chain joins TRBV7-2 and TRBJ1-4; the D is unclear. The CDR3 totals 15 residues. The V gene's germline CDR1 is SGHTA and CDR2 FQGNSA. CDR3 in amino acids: CASSLPSGTNEKLVF. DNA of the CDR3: TGTGCCAGCAGCTTGCCCTCAGGAACTAATGAAAAACTGGTTTTT.

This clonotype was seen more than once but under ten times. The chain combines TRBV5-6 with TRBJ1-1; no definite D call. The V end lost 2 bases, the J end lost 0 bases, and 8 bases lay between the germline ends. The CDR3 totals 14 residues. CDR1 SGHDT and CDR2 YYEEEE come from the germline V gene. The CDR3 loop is CASSFVSLNTEAFF. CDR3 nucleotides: TGTGCCAGCAGCTTTGTCAGTCTGAACACTGAAGCTTTCTTT. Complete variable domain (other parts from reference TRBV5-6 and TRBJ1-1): DAGVTQSPTHLIKTRGQQVTLRCSPKSGHDTVSWYQQALGQGPQFIFQYYEEEERQRGNFPDRFSGHQFPNYSSELNVNALLLGDSALYLCASSFVSLNTEAFFGQGTRLTVV.

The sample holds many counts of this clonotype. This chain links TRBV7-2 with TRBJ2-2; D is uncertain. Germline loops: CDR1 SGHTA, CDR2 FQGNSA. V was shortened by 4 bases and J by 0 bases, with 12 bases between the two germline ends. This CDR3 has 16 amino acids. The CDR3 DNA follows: TGTGCCAGCAGCTCAATGGACGCAGCGAACACCGGGGAGCTGTTTTTT. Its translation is CASSSMDAANTGELFF.

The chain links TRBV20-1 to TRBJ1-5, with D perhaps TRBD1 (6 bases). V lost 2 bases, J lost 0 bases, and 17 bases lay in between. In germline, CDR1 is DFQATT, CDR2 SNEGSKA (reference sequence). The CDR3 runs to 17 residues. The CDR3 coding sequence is TGCAGTGCTAGACAATTAGGACAGCTGTATAGCAATCAGCCCCAGCATTTT. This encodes CSARQLGQLYSNQPQHF.

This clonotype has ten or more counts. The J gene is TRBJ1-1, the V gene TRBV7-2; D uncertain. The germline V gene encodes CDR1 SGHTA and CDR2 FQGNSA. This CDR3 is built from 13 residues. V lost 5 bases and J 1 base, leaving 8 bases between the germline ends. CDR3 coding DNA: TGTGCCAGCAGCCCCCAGGAGAACACTGAAGCTTTCTTT. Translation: CASSPQENTEAFF.

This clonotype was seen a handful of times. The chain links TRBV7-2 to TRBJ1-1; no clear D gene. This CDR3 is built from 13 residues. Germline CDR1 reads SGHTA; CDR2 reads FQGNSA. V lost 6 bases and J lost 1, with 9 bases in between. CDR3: CASSQARNTEAFF. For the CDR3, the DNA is TGTGCCAGCAGTCAAGCCAGGAACACTGAAGCTTTCTTT.

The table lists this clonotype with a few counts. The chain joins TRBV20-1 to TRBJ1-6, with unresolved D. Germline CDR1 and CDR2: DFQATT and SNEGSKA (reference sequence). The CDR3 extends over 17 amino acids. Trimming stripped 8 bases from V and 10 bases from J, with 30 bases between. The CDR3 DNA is TGCAGTACTGACCCACCTAGAACAGAACCTTCGGGATCACCCCTCCACTTT. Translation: CSTDPPRTEPSGSPLHF.

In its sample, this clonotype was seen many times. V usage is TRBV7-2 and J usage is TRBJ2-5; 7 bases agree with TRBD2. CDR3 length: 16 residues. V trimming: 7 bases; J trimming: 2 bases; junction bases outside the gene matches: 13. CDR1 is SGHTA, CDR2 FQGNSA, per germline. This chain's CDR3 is CASTPGGSGRQETQYF. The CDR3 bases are TGTGCCAGCACCCCGGGGGGTAGCGGACGACAAGAGACCCAGTACTTC.

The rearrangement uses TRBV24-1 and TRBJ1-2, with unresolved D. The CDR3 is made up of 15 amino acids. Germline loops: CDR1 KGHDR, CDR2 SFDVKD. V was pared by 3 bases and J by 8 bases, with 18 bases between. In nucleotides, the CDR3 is TGTGCCACCAGTGATCCCGGTCGCAGCGAGGGAGGCTACACCTTC. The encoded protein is CATSDPGRSEGGYTF.

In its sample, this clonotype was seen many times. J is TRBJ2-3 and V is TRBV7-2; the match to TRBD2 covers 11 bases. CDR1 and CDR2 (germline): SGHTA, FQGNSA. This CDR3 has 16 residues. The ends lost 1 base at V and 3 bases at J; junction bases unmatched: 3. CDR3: CASSLVSGGATDTQYF. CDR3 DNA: TGTGCCAGCAGCTTAGTTAGCGGGGGGGCAACAGATACGCAGTATTTT.

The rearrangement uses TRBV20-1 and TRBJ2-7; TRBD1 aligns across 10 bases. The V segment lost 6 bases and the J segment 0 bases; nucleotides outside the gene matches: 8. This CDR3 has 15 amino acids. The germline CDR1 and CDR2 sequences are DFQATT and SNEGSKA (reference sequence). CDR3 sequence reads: CSAPGQGGVSYEQYF. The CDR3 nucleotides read TGCAGTGCCCCAGGACAGGGGGGCGTCTCCTACGAGCAGTACTTC.

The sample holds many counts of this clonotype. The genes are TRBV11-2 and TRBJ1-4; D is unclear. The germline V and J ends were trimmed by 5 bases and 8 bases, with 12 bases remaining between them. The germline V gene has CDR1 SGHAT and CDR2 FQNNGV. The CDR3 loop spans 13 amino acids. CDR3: CASSRGVFEKLFF. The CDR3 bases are TGTGCCAGCAGCCGCGGGGTGTTCGAAAAACTGTTTTTT.

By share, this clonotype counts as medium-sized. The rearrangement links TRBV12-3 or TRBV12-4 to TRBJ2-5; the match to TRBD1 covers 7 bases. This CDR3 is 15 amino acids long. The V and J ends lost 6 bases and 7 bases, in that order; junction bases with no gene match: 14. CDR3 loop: CASRDRQGKWGTQYF. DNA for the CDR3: TGTGCCAGCAGAGACCGACAGGGAAAGTGGGGGACCCAGTACTTC.

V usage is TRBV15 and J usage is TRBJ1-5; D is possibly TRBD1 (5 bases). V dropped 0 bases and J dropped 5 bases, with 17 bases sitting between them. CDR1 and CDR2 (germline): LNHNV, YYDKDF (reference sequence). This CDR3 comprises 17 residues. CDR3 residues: CATSREQAGGRYQPQHF. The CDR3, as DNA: TGTGCCACCAGCAGAGAACAGGCGGGCGGACGATATCAGCCCCAGCATTTT.

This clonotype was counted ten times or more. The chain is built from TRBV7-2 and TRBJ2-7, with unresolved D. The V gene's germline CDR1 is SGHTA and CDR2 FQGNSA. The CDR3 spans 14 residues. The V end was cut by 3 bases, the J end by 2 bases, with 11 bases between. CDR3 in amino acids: CASSLRLVAYEQYF. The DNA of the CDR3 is TGTGCCAGCAGCTTGCGGCTGGTCGCCTACGAGCAGTACTTC.

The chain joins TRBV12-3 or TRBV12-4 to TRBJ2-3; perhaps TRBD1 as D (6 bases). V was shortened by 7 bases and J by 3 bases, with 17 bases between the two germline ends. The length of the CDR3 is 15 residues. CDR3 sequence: CASTTTGGETDTQYF. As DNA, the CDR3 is TGTGCCAGCACCACGACAGGCGGAGAGACAGATACGCAGTATTTT.